This T cell receptor beta chain derives from a study of regulatory T cells in long-lasting Graves disease. Study in general: It was over 5 years of antithyroid drugs, with positive TSH receptor antibodies, that meant persistent Graves' disease.

Study-wide results and limits: Whereas 966 public clonotypes were shared by new patients, persistent patients shared more, at 2,500 to 3,500.

As to this clonotype: What it binds is not known.

iRepertoire HTBI primers and Arm-PCR of CDR3 regions built TCR beta libraries. TCRdb reprocessed the multiplex PCR reads via MiXCR and lists one record per CDR3 protein. The sample yields fewer than 450,000 distinct CDR3 sequences, about a quarter seen once. The germline V gene has CDR1 SGHTA and CDR2 FQGNSA. This CDR3 region has 13 residues. Trimming stripped 5 bases from V and 5 bases from J, with 11 bases between. Time point meaning: persistent/refractory GD, antithyroid drugs over 5 years with positive TRAb. From PBMCs, RNA was extracted and then used to make the TCR library. With EDTA tubes as the receptacles, 7 to 9 milliliters of peripheral blood were drawn.

The receptor's source is a female donor with Graves disease. The gene calls are TRBV7-2 and TRBJ2-3; TRBD2 might be the D (5 bases). The sequencing here drew on peripheral blood mononuclear cells (PBMCs), taken when the disease was refractory, from a patient treated with antithyroid drugs. CDR3 sequence: CASSPGSGDTQYF. The CDR3 DNA follows: TGTGCCAGCAGCCCGGGGAGTGGAGATACGCAGTATTTT.